These T cell receptor beta chains were read from a single sample in a study of T cell responses to AZD1222 COVID-19 vaccine. The repertoire was sequenced with immunoSEQ multiplex PCR; TCRdb's copy has only in-frame clones and lacks some. The data hold about 120,000 clones, with approximately 90% observed a single time. The sample here was peripheral blood, taken on day 0 of AZD1222 vaccination. The receptors stem from an adult in good health. CDR3s leave out the opening cysteine and the closing phenylalanine or tryptophan. D genes are given only for firm matches.

TRBV5-1,-,ASSLAWDSGNTIY
TRBV2,TRBD2,ASDGTSGPYEQY
TRBV10-3,TRBD1,AISIQGHNEQF
TRBV28,-,ASSPSGGGFDQPQH
TRBV7-2,-,ASSFPQGTNTGELF
TRBV5-4,-,ASSLPGSNYGYT
TRBV7-3,-,ASSLGTLPDTQY
TRBV19,-,ASSERAYGYT
TRBV7-9,TRBD2,ASSLVAGGGNEQF
TRBV6-6,-,ASSYASMGIQY
TRBV14,-,ASRLARLLSYEQY
TRBV5-4,-,ASSLARGVMGEAF
TRBV10-3,-,AISQARRDYGELF
TRBV28,-,ASNGQGLSEQY
TRBV19,-,AAGAQALNSPLH
TRBV4-2,TRBD2,ASSQATSAAYEQY
TRBV3-1/TRBV3-2,-,ASSFTYSHNEQF
TRBV7-2,-,ASSLVAETQY
TRBV2,-,ASSVGGHRNTEAF
TRBV10-2,TRBD1,ASLDRGIYEQY
TRBV28,TRBD2,ASSAPGPGGNEQF
TRBV20-1,-,SASGVDQETQY
TRBV5-4,TRBD2,ASSLELAGAYEQY
TRBV6-5,-,ASSFRGSYNEQF
TRBV7-8,-,ASSLRETYNEQF
TRBV19,-,ASSMINQPQH
TRBV28,-,ASRGDHYGYT
TRBV6-4,-,ASSPAAGALNNSPLH
TRBV12-3/TRBV12-4,-,ASSSETVAPQH
TRBV7-6,-,ASSQGAASGNTIY
TRBV7-9,-,ASSPWMGGTDTQY
TRBV7-2,TRBD2,ASSRGGFQETQY
TRBV18,-,ASSPRSGELF
TRBV6-2/TRBV6-3,TRBD1,ASSYTGTGSSF
TRBV7-8,-,ASSSTGTTTSTDTQY
TRBV3-1/TRBV3-2,-,ASSHTGGTGELF
TRBV14,-,ASSPGNTIY
TRBV19,TRBD1,ASSILTTGQGSNQPQH
TRBV12-3/TRBV12-4,-,ASSFYEGQPQH
TRBV19,-,ASSTPGGTQETQY
TRBV28,-,ASSSDTFGTGELF
TRBV28,-,ASSPPLGPTGELF
TRBV30,-,AWSGAGNTEAF
TRBV30,-,AWSGGLANEKLF
TRBV5-6,TRBD2,ASRRLAGGYQETQY
TRBV6-5,TRBD1,ASSSLRDSNEQF
TRBV12-5,TRBD1,ASGATGGNYGYT
TRBV5-1,-,ASSLGGRIQETQY
TRBV6-1,-,ASSEAQVGYGYT
TRBV5-6,-,ASTQGSEGNTIY
TRBV5-1,TRBD2,ASSPGTSGTYNEQF
TRBV18,-,ASSPVKSTNTGELF
TRBV11-2,-,ASTLSLNTQY
TRBV7-9,-,ASSPEGGFTEAF
TRBV10-1,TRBD1,ASSATGAPLPQH